This T cell receptor beta chain was captured in a study of T cells in Graves' hyperthyroidism and ophthalmopathy. RNA transcripts were the template for amplifying TCR beta CDR3 regions. The study used the HTBI primer set for a first-round RT-PCR of the TCR CDR3. From the multiplex PCR reads, TCRdb called clonotypes with MiXCR, one entry per CDR3 protein. Here the sample spans fewer than 450,000 distinct CDR3 sequences, about 15% being singletons. Based on clinical symptoms, serum thyroxine and TRAb, thyroid ultrasound and orbital computed tomography, diagnoses were reached. The blood was taken when hyperthyroidism was first diagnosed, before any ophthalmopathy symptoms showed up. General observations from the study: Ophthalmopathy, which appeared later, was predicted by the model a median 6.5 months before onset.

Comments on this clonotype: Antigen specificity is unknown.

V trimming: 1 base; J trimming: 1 base; junction bases outside the gene matches: 5. The CDR3 sequence is 16 residues long. The chain is built from TRBV12-3 or TRBV12-4 and TRBJ2-3; 7 bases are shared with TRBD2. The receptor comes from a woman aged 25 to 39 with Graves' hyperthyroidism that later progressed to Graves' ophthalmopathy. Sequencing input: blood. This CDR3 is CASSLERLARTDTQYF. CDR3 bases: TGTGCCAGCAGTTTAGAGCGACTAGCCCGCACAGATACGCAGTATTTT.